This TCR beta chain was found in a study of CD8 T cells in Susac syndrome. Random hexamers were used to reverse transcribe about 0.5 to 1 ug of RNA. Amplification of the TCR beta CDR3 was carried out by immunoSEQ multiplex PCR, which spanned a total of 54 Vbeta and 13 Jbeta segments. In TCRdb, the immunoSEQ multiplex PCR reads were re-called with MiXCR into one record per CDR3 protein. Seen here are around 140,000 distinct CDR3 sequences, 65% to 90% observed once, and the top ten hold roughly 0.53%. CD8+ and CD4+ blood T cells underwent TCR beta sequencing. The patients who served as multiple sclerosis controls were treatment-naive and had stable or active relapsing-remitting disease that fulfilled the revised McDonald criteria. While CD8+ and CD4+ T cells were isolated negatively, TEMRA cells were enriched by FACS. CDR1 MDHEN and CDR2 SYDVKM come from the germline V gene. Trimming took 3 bases from V and 7 from J, leaving 16 bases between them. CDR3 length: 14 residues.

This receptor was obtained from a human donor with multiple sclerosis. The sample was CD8+ T cells from PBMCs. This chain links TRBV28 with TRBJ2-7, with D uncertain. The CDR3 sequence: CASSFYQVSLEQYF. In DNA form, the CDR3 reads TGTGCCAGCAGTTTCTACCAGGTTTCCTTAGAGCAGTACTTC. Complete variable domain (other parts from reference TRBV28 and TRBJ2-7): DVKVTQSSRYLVKRTGEKVFLECVQDMDHENMFWYRQDPGLGLRLIYFSYDVKMKEKGDIPEGYSVSREKKERFSLILESASTNQTSMYLCASSFYQVSLEQYFGPGTRLTVT.